This T cell receptor (beta chain) derives from a study of cytomegalovirus exposure and HLA in healthy donors. Study-wide context: There were around 100 million unique TCR beta sequences, drawn from around 180 million T cells, in an earlier analysis. Study conclusions and caveats: Cytomegalovirus status was reportedly diagnosed by the classifier with high sensitivity and specificity. Trimming of TCR beta V- and J-genes showed a link, identified in a later analysis, to a missense DCLRE1C variant. It was in a later analysis that TCR association rates were seen to vary by HLA locus, highest for DRB1 and lowest for HLA-C.

CDR1 is LGHNA and CDR2 is YSLEER in the germline V gene. V was clipped by 0 bases and J by 2 bases; unmatched bases: 3. The CDR3 has 15 amino acids. The PCR ran on 60 Vbeta and 13 Jbeta primers. Method: immunoSEQ multiplex PCR; TCRdb's copy keeps in-frame clones and lacks some. The data show around 53,000 clones, approximately 84% seen once. Turning to this clone: Its specificity is not known.

The TCR originated in a man aged 50-59 years in good health and CMV-seronegative. The rearrangement joins TRBV4-3 to TRBJ1-2; 7 bases are shared with TRBD1. Input material: PBMCs. The CDR3 is CASSQEGRGNYGYTF. CDR3 nucleotide sequence: TGCGCCAGCAGCCAAGAAGGCAGGGGGAACTATGGCTACACCTTC.